This T cell receptor (beta chain) was sequenced in a study of blood T cell repertoires in COVID-19 (dated by TCRdb to about 2020). Broadly, across the study: Samples covering the acute and convalescent phases of COVID-19 were provided by collaborators in the United States, Italy and Spain. The repertoires were released in a freely available public database intended as a resource for research on the immune response to SARS-CoV-2. Samples came from the ongoing ImmuneRACE study (first 160 participants) plus 1,254 subjects from 6 global collaborators. Where HLA class I and class II types were available, the types were taken from metadata supplied by the sample provider, not from assay-based typing. The material from the prospective study consisted of cDNA or gDNA derived from T cells, B-cell-depleted T cells, or PBMCs. The dataset comprised deeply sampled blood TCRbeta repertoires from subjects exposed to, actively infected with, or recovered from COVID-19. The sample metadata nearly always contained a de-identified subject ID, COVID-19 status, age in years and sex.

Summary of the overall study and its limitations: How much clinical and demographic metadata was included differed by source and by participant, and the metadata was provided uncurated.

This clone appeared a few times. Its antigen is currently not known. It has no much larger one-base neighbor in the sample; base qualities were not kept. Each collaborating institution followed its own protocols to collect whole blood in K2EDTA tubes. For TCRbeta analysis, collaborator samples were shipped as frozen whole blood, as isolated PBMCs, or as DNA extracted from either sample type. The immunoSEQ Assay, a bias-controlled multiplex PCR, was used to amplify TCRbeta CDR3 regions from genomic DNA. The authors' pipeline ran thus. The number of nucleated cells in each sample was estimated by amplification of reference gene primers within the assay. Sequence reads were collapsed and filtered to measure the absolute abundance of every unique TCRbeta CDR3 rearrangement. For each sample, productive Simpson clonality was calculated as the square root of Simpson's diversity index across productive rearrangements. TCRdb stores this immuneACCESS table with in-frame sequences only. Part of the clones is absent; in the studies checked, under half of the shortfall reflects unresolved V genes, and no reason is known for the rest. That table is the source of V, J and clone size, and D and trimming were worked out from the DNA. Present in this sample are 150,000 to 200,000 clones, under 85% of which were seen just once. The ten top clones hold approximately 6.2% of the sample.

Sequences were obtained from peripheral blood. The clonotype originates from a woman aged 40 to 49 with acute or convalescent COVID-19.

The CDR3 corresponds to CASSDRGRNEQFF. Here is the DNA: TGCGCCAGCAGCGACAGGGGGCGGAATGAGCAGTTCTTC. The chain is made from TRBV5-1 and TRBJ2-1; 10 junctional bases match TRBD1. At the junction V is shortened by 4 bases and J by 7 bases; bases outside the gene matches: 2. The germline V gene sets CDR1 to SGHRS and CDR2 to YFSETQ. The CDR3, from cysteine to phenylalanine, totals 13 residues. Here the CDR3 DNA is all that survives: 39 bases in frame from base 1.